This T cell receptor beta chain was identified during a study of OX40 agonist ivuxolimab in advanced cancers. Sequencing used immunoSEQ multiplex PCR; TCRdb keeps in-frame clones, though not all of them. In the table there are just over 80,000 clones, around 90% of which are singletons. This CDR3 has 13 amino acids. The germline CDR1 and CDR2 sequences are SGHTA and FQGTGA. The germline V and J ends were trimmed by 6 bases and 6 bases, with 12 bases remaining between them. Sequenced material: CD4+ or CD8+ T cells sorted from blood, taken in a trial of the OX40 agonist ivuxolimab. This receptor was taken from an adult with an advanced solid tumor such as melanoma, head and neck, liver or kidney cancer. The V gene is TRBV7-3, the J gene TRBJ2-1; no clear D gene. In DNA, the CDR3 is TGTGCCAGCAGTCCCTATCAATCCAATGAGCAGTTCTTC. It is translated as CASSPYQSNEQFF.